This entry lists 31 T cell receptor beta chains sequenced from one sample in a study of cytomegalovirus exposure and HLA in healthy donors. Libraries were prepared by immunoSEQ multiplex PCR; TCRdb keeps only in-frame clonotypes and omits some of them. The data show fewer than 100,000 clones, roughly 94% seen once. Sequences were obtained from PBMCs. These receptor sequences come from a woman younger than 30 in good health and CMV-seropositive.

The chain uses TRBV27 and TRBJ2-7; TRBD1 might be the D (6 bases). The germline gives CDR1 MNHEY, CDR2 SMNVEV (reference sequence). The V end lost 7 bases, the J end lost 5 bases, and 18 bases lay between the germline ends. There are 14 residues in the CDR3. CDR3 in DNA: TGTGCCAGCATGGTACAGGGATCCGGAAACGAGCAGTACTTC. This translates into CASMVQGSGNEQYF.

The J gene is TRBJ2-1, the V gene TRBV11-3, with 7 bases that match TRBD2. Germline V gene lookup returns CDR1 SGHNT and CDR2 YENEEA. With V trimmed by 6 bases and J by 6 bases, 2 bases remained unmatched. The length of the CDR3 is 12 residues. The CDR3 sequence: CASRGGSNEQFF. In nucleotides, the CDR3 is TGTGCCAGCAGAGGCGGGAGCAATGAGCAGTTCTTC.

CDR3 coding DNA: TGTGCCAGCAGCTTGCGTCTAGCGGGAGTTTACGAGCAGTACTTC. As protein: CASSLRLAGVYEQYF. The genes are TRBV5-5 and TRBJ2-7, with TRBD2 identical over 10 bases. V trimming: 1 base; J trimming: 4 bases; junction bases outside the gene matches: 5. Per germline, CDR1 SGHKS and CDR2 YYEKEE (reference sequence). The length of the CDR3 is 15 residues.

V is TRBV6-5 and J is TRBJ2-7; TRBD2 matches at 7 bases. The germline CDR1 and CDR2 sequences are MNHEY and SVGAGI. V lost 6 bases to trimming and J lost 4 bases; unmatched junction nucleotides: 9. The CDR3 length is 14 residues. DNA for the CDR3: TGTGCCAGCAGGGGGACTAACTTCCCTTACGAGCAGTACTTC. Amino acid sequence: CASRGTNFPYEQYF.

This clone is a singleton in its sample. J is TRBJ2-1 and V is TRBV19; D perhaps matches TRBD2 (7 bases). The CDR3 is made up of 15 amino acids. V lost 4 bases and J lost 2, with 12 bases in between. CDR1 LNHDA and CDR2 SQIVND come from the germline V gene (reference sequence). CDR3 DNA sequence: TGTGCCAGTAGTAAGGGGGGGTTCGCCTACAATGAGCAGTTCTTC. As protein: CASSKGGFAYNEQFF.

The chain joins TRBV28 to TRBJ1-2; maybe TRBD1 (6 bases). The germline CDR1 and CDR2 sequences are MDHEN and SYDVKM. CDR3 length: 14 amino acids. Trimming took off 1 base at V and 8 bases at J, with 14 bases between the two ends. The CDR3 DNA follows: TGTGCCAGCAGTTTATTTCGGGGGGCGGACGGCTACACCTTC. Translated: CASSLFRGADGYTF.

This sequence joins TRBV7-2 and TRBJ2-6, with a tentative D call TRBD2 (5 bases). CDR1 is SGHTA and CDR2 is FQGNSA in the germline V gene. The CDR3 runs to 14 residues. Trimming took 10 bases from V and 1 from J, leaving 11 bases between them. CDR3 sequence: CATYRGSGANVLTF. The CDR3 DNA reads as TGTGCCACCTACAGAGGGTCTGGGGCCAACGTCCTGACTTTC.

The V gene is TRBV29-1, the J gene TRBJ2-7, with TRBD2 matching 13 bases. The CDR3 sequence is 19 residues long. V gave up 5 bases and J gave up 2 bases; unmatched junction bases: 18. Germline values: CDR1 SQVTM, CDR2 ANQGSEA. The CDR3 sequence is CSVWEDGLAGAYAAYEQYF. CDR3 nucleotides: TGCAGCGTTTGGGAAGACGGACTAGCGGGAGCCTATGCCGCCTACGAGCAGTACTTC.

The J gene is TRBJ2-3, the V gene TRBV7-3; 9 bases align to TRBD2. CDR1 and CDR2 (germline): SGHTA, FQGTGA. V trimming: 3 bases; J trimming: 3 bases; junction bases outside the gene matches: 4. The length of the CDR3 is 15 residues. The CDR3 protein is CASSFSGSGTDTQYF. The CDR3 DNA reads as TGTGCCAGCAGCTTTAGCGGGAGTGGGACAGATACGCAGTATTTT.

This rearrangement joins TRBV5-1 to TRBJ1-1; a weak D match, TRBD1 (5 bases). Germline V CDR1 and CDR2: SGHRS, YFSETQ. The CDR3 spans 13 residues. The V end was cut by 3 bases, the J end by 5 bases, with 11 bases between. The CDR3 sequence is CASSWDGGTEAFF. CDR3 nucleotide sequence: TGCGCCAGCAGCTGGGACGGGGGTACTGAAGCTTTCTTT.

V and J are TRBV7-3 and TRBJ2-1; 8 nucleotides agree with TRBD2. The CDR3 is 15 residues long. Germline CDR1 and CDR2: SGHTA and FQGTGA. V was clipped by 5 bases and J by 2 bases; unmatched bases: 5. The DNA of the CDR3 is TGTGCCAGCAGCGTACTAGCGGTTGCCTACAATGAGCAGTTCTTC. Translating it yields CASSVLAVAYNEQFF.

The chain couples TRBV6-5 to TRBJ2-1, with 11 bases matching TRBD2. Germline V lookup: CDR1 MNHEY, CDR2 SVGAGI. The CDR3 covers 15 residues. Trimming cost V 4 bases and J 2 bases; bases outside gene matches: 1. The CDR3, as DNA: TGTGCCAGCAGTTTTAGCGGGAGGGCCTACAATGAGCAGTTCTTC. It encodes CASSFSGRAYNEQFF.

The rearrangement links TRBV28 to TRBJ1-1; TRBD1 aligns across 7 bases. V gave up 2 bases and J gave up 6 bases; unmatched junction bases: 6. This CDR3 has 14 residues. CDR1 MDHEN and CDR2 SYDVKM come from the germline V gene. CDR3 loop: CASSLVTGVAEAFF. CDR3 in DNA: TGTGCCAGCAGTTTAGTAACAGGGGTAGCTGAAGCTTTCTTT.

In DNA, the CDR3 is TGTGCCAGCAGCTTAAGGGGCACCGGGGAGCTGTTTTTT. It codes for CASSLRGTGELFF. The chain has TRBV7-2 and TRBJ2-2, with D tentatively TRBD1 (5 bases). Trimming shortened V by 2 bases and J by 4 bases, and 5 bases separated the two germline ends. The CDR3 runs to 13 residues. CDR1 is SGHTA and CDR2 is FQGNSA in the germline V gene.

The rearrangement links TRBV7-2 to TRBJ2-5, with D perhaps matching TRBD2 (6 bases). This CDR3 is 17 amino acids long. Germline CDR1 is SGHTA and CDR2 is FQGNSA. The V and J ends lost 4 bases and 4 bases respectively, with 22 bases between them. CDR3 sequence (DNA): TGTGCCAGCAGCTCCCTAAGGGGCGGGGCCAGGACAGAGACCCAGTACTTC. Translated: CASSSLRGGARTETQYF.

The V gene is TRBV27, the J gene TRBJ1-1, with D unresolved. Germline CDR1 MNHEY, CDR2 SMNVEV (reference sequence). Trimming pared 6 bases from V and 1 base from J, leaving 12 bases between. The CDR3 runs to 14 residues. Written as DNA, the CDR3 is TGTGCCAGCAGCACCTTCGGGGAGAACACTGAAGCTTTCTTT. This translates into CASSTFGENTEAFF.

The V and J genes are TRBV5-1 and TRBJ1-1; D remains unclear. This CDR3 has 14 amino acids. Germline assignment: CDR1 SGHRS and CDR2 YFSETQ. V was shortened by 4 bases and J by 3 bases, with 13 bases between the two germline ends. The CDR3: CASSPREGDTEAFF. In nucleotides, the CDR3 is TGCGCCAGCAGCCCAAGGGAGGGCGACACTGAAGCTTTCTTT.

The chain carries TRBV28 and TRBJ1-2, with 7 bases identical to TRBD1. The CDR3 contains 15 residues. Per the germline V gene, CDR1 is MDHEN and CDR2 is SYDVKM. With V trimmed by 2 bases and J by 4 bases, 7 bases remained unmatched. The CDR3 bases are TGTGCCAGCAGTTTACCCATGGGACAGCCCTATGGCTACACCTTC. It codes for CASSLPMGQPYGYTF.

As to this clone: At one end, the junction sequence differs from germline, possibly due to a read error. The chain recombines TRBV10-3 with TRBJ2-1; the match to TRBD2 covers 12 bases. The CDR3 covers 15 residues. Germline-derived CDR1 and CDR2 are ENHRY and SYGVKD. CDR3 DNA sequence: TGTGCCATCAGTGAACTAGCGGGGGGCCGCAATGAGCAGCTCTTC. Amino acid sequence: CAISELAGGRNEQLF.

CDR3 sequence: CASSSNRDTEEKLFF. CDR3 nucleotides: TGTGCCAGCAGCTCCAACCGGGACACTGAAGAAAAACTGTTTTTT. V usage is TRBV7-9 and J usage is TRBJ1-4; D may be TRBD1 (6 bases). CDR3 length equals 15 residues. Germline values: CDR1 SEHNR, CDR2 FQNEAQ (reference sequence). V lost 4 bases to trimming and J lost 8 bases, with 17 bases between them.

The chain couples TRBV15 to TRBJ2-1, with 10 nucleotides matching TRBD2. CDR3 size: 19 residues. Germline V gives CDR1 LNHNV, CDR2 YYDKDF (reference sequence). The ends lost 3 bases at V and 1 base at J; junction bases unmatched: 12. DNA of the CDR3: TGTGCCACCAGCAGCCGGACTAGCGGAGGCAGTCGGTCCTACAATGAGCAGTTCTTC. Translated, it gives CATSSRTSGGSRSYNEQFF.

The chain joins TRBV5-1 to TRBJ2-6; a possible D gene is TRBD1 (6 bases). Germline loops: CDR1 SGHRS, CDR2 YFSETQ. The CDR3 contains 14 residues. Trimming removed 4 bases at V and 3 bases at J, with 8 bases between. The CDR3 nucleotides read TGCGCCAGCAGCGAAGGGGGTGGGGCCAACGTCCTGACTTTC. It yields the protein CASSEGGGANVLTF.

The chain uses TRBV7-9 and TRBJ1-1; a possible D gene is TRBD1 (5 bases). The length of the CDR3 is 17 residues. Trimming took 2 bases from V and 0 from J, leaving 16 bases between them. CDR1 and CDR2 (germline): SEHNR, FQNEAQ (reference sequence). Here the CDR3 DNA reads TGTGCCAGCAGCTTACCCCCTCGTTGGGACTTGAACACTGAAGCTTTCTTT. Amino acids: CASSLPPRWDLNTEAFF.

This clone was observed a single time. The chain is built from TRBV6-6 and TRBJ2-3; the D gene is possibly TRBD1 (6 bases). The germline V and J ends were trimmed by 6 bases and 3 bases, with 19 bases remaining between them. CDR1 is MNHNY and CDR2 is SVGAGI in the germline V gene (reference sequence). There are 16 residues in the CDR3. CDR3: CASSRRQAETTDTQYF. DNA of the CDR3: TGTGCCAGCAGCAGAAGACAGGCGGAGACGACAGATACGCAGTATTTT.

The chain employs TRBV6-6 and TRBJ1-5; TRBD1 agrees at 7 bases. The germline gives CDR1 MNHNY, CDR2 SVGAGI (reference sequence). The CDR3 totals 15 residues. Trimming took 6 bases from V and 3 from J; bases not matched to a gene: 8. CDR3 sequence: CASRPTGLVNQPQHF. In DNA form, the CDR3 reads TGTGCCAGCAGACCGACAGGGTTAGTCAATCAGCCCCAGCATTTT.

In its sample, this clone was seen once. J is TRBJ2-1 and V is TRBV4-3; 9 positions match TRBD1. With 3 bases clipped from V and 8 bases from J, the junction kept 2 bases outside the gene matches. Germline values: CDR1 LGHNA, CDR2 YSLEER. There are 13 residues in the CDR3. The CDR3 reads CASSQGQGDEQFF. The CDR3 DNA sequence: TGCGCCAGCAGCCAGGGACAGGGCGATGAGCAGTTCTTC.

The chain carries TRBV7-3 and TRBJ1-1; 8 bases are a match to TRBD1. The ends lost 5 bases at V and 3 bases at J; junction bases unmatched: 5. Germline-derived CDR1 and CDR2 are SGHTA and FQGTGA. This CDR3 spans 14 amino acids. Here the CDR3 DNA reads TGTGCCAGCAGCGCAACAGGGGGTGACACTGAAGCTTTCTTT. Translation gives CASSATGGDTEAFF.

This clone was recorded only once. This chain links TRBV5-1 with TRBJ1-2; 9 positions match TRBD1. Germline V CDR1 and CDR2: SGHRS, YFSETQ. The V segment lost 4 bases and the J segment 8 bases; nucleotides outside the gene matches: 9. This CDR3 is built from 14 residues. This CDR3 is CASSGTGQGAGYTF. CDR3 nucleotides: TGCGCCAGCAGCGGCACGGGACAGGGAGCGGGCTACACCTTC.

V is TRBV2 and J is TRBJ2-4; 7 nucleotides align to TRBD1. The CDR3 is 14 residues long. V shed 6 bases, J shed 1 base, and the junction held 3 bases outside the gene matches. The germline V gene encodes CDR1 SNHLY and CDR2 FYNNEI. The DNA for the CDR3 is TGTGCCAGCAGGCCGACAGGGGCCAAAAACATTCAGTACTTC. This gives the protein CASRPTGAKNIQYF.

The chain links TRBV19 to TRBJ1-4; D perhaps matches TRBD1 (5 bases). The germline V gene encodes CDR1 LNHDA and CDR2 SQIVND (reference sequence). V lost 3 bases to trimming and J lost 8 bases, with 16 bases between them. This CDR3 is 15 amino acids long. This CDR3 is CASSISGRAREKLFF. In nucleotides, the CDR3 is TGTGCCAGTAGTATTAGCGGCAGGGCAAGGGAAAAACTGTTTTTT. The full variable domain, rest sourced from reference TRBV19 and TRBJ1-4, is DGGITQSPKYLFRKEGQNVTLSCEQNLNHDAMYWYRQDPGQGLRLIYYSQIVNDFQKGDIAEGYSVSREKKESFPLTVTSAQKNPTAFYLCASSISGRAREKLFFGSGTQLSVL.

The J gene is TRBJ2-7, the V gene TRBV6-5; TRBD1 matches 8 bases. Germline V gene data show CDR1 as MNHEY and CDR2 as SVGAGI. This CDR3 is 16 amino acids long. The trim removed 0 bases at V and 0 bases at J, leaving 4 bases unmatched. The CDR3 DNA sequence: TGTGCCAGCAGTTACTCGACAGGGGCGTCCTCCTACGAGCAGTACTTC. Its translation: CASSYSTGASSYEQYF.